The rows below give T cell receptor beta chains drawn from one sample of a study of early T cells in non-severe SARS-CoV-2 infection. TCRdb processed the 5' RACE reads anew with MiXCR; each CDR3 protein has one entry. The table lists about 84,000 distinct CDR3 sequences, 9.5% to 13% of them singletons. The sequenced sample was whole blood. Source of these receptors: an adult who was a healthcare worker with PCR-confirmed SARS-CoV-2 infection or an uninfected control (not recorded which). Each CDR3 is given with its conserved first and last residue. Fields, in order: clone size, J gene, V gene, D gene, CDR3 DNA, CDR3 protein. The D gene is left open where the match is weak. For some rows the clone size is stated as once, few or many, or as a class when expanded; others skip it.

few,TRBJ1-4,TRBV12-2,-,TGTGCAAGTCGCCCATTTAAAGCAGATCGCCCCTCCCCTAATGAAAAACTGTTTTTT,CASRPFKADRPSPNEKLFF
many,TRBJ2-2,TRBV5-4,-,TGTGCCAGCAGCTTGGCCTACAGGGACACCGGGGAGCTGTTTTTT,CASSLAYRDTGELFF
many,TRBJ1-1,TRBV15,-,TGTGCCACCAGCAGAGATTTGGGTGGGACTGAAGCTTTCTTT,CATSRDLGGTEAFF
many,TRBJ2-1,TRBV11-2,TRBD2,TGTGCCAGCAGCCCGGGACTAGCGAGCGATGAGCAGTTCTTC,CASSPGLASDEQFF
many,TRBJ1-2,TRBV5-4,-,TGTGCCAGCAGCTTGGGACTTAAGGACTTCTATGGCTACACCTTC,CASSLGLKDFYGYTF
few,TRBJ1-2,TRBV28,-,TGTGCCAGCAGTAGTAGGGGCTACACCTTC,CASSSRGYTF
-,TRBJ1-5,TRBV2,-,TGTGCCAGCTCCCCAGGGAGCAATCAGCCCCAGCATTTT,CASSPGSNQPQHF
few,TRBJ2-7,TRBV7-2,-,TGTGCCAGCAGCCACCCTGACAGGCCCGCCTACGAGCAGTACTTC,CASSHPDRPAYEQYF
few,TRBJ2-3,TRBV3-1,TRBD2,TGTGCCAGCAGCCCGGGACTAGCGGGAAGCACAGATACGCAGTATTTT,CASSPGLAGSTDTQYF
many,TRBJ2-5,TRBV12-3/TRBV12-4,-,TGTGCCAGCAGCCTCCGGGGGCCTCAAGAGACCCAGTACTTC,CASSLRGPQETQYF
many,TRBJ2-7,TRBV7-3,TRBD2,TGTGCCAGCAGCTTAAGGGGGGGGACGCAGTCCTACGAGCAGTACTTC,CASSLRGGTQSYEQYF
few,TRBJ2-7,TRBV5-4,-,TGTGCCAGCAGCTTGCGAGGGTTCAACGAGCAGTACTTC,CASSLRGFNEQYF
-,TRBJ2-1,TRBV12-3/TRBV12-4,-,TGTGCCAGCAGGATAGAAAACCGTTACTCCTACAATGAGCAGTTCTTC,CASRIENRYSYNEQFF
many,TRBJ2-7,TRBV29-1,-,TGCAGCGTTGAAGGGGGCCACTACGAGCAGTACTTC,CSVEGGHYEQYF
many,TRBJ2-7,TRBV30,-,TGTGCCTGGAGTGTGAGATTTCACGAGCAGTACTTC,CAWSVRFHEQYF
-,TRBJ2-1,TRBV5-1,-,TGCGCCAGCAGCTTGGAAGCGGGTCCTCTGCTCCCCAGCTCCTACAATGAGCAGTTCTTC,CASSLEAGPLLPSSYNEQFF
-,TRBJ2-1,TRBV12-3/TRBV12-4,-,TGTGCCAGCAGCCCCTCGGCGCCGCGGTGGTTCTTC,CASSPSAPRWFF
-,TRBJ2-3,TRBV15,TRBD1,TGTGCCACCAGCAGAGTTCCCTGGGGAGGACAGGGCTACACAGATACGCAGTATTTT,CATSRVPWGGQGYTDTQYF
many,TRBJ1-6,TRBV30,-,TGTGCCTGGAGTGGGAGACAGCGCCTTAATTCACCCCTCCACTTT,CAWSGRQRLNSPLHF
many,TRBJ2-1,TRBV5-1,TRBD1,TGCGCCAGCAGCTGGACAGGGGGCTCCTACAATGAGCAGTTCTTC,CASSWTGGSYNEQFF
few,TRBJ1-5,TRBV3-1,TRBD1,TGTGCCAGCAGCCAAGGGACAGGAGTCGGTCAGCCCCAGCATTTT,CASSQGTGVGQPQHF
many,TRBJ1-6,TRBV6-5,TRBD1,TGTGCCAGCAGTTGGTCACAGGGGGGACGTTCACCCCTCCACTTT,CASSWSQGGRSPLHF
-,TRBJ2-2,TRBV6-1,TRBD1,TGTGCCAGCGAACACAGGGGGTTGGACACCGGGGAGCTGTTTTTT,CASEHRGLDTGELFF
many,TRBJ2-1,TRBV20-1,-,TGCAGTGCTGGGAGGGGGAATGAGCAGTTCTTC,CSAGRGNEQFF
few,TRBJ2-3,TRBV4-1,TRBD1,TGCGCCAGCAGCCCCAGGACAGGGCGGAAAACAGATACGCAGTATTTT,CASSPRTGRKTDTQYF
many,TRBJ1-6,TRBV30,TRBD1,TGTGCCTGGAGTCCTAAGACAGGGTCTCGTTCACCCCTCCACTTT,CAWSPKTGSRSPLHF
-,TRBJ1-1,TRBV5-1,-,TGCGCCAGCAGCTTAGGAGGCAACAGGGACACTGAAGCTTTCTTT,CASSLGGNRDTEAFF
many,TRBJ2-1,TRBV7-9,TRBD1,TGTGCCAGCAGCCGACAGGGGGTCGTGACCTACAATGAGCAGTTCTTC,CASSRQGVVTYNEQFF
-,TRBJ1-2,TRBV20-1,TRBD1,TGCAGTGCTAGAGGAGGACAGGGGGAAAGCTACACCTTC,CSARGGQGESYTF
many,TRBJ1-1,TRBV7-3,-,TGTGCCAGCAGTCGAGACAGCTACACTGAAGCTTTCTTT,CASSRDSYTEAFF
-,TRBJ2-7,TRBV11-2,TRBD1,TGTGCCAGCAGCCGAGACAGGGCCTACGAGCAGTACTTC,CASSRDRAYEQYF
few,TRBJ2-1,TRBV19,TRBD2,TGTGCCAGTACCACACCCGGGACTAGCGGGAGGGGAGAGCAGTTCTTC,CASTTPGTSGRGEQFF
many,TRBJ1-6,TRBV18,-,TGTGCCAGCTCACCAGGTGGCAGGGAATATTCACCCCTCCACTTT,CASSPGGREYSPLHF
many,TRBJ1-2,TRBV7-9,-,TGTGCCAGCAGCTCCCTCGGTCCCAGGGGCGATGGCTACACCTTC,CASSSLGPRGDGYTF
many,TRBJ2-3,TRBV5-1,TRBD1,TGCGCCAGCAGTCCCACAGACAGGGCAGATACGCAGTATTTT,CASSPTDRADTQYF
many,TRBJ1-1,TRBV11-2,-,TGTGCCAGCAGCTTAGCTCCCGAAGTCGAAACTGTTTTCTTT,CASSLAPEVETVFF
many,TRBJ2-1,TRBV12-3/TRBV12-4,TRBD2,TGTGCCAGCGAGGGTTGGGGACTAGCGGGTGAGCAGTTCTTC,CASEGWGLAGEQFF
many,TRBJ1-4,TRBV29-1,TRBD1,TGCAGCGTTTCGGGACAGGGGAATGAAAAACTGTTTTTT,CSVSGQGNEKLFF
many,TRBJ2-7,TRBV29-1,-,TGCAGCGTTGATACTTTGGGGGAGCAGTACTTC,CSVDTLGEQYF
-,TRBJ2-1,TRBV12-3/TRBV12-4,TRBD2,TGTGCCAGCGCCCCCGGGAAGGGACTAGCGGGAGGAAAGAGGAATGAGCAGTTCTTC,CASAPGKGLAGGKRNEQFF
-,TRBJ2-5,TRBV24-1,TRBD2,TGTGCCACCAGTGACGGACTAGCGGGCCGAACTCAGTACTTC,CATSDGLAGRTQYF
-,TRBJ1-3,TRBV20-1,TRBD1,TGCAGTGCTGGGCAGGGGGACACCATATATTTT,CSAGQGDTIYF
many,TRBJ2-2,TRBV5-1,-,TGCGCCAGCAGCTTGATGCGTGACACCGGGGAGCTGTTTTTT,CASSLMRDTGELFF
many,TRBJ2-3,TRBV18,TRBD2,TGTGCCAGCTCAACTTCTAGCGGCCTCACAGATACGCAGTATTTT,CASSTSSGLTDTQYF
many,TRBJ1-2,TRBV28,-,TGTGCCAGCAGTTTAGGGGGATTCCAAACTAACTATGGCTACACCTTC,CASSLGGFQTNYGYTF
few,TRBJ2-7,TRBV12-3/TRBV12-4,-,TGTGCCAGCAGCCTCGGTGAGGACGAGCAGTACTTC,CASSLGEDEQYF
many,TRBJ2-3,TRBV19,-,TGTGCCAGTAGTCCTCCCGTCTCAGGGGCAGATACGCAGTATTTT,CASSPPVSGADTQYF
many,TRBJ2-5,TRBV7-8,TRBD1,TGTGCCAGCAGCTTGAGGGACAGGGGAGGAGAGACCCAGTACTTC,CASSLRDRGGETQYF
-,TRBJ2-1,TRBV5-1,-,TGCGCCAGCAGCTCCCGGGACTCATATAATGAGCAGTTCTTC,CASSSRDSYNEQFF
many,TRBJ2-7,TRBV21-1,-,TGTGCCAGCAGCTCACGGGTAGACTACAGCTCCTACGAGCAGTACTTC,CASSSRVDYSSYEQYF
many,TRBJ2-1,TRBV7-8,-,TGTGCCAGCAGCTCTGGGACCAGCCCGGGCGATGAGCAGTTCTTC,CASSSGTSPGDEQFF
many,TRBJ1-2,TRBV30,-,TGTGCCTGGAGAAGGCCCGGTGGGGGCCCTGGCCCCTATGGCTACACCTTC,CAWRRPGGGPGPYGYTF
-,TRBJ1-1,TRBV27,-,TGTGCCAGCAGTTTTATAGGGCCGAACACTGAAGCTTTCTTT,CASSFIGPNTEAFF
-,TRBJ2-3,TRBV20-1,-,TGCAGTGCTAGTAGACGGGAGAGCACAGATACGCAGTATTTT,CSASRRESTDTQYF
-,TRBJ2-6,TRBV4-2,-,TGTGCCAGCAGCCAAGAGTATCCCGCTGGGGCCAACGTCCTGACTTTC,CASSQEYPAGANVLTF
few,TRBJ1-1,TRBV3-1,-,TGTGCCAGCAGCCAACAGAGGGGGACTGAAGCTTTCTTT,CASSQQRGTEAFF
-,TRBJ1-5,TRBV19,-,TGTGCCAGTAGTATCTTCCGGGGCACCCGGAGCAATCAGCCCCGGCATTTT,CASSIFRGTRSNQPRHF
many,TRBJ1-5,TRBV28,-,TGTGCCAGCAGTGGGAAGCCCCAGCATTTT,CASSGKPQHF
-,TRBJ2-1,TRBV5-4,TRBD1,TGTGCCAGCAGCCGGATAGGGCAGGGGGCGAAGGCTGAGCAGTTCTTC,CASSRIGQGAKAEQFF